This T cell receptor beta chain was documented in a study of OX40 agonist ivuxolimab in advanced cancers. Study overall: Patients got intravenous ivuxolimab at 0.01 to 10 mg/kg every 2 weeks. Enrolled patients in dose escalation had cancers that were hepatocellular carcinoma, melanoma, renal cell or head and neck cancer. The group had a mean age of about 64 years, ranged from 23 to 79, and was 80% to 85% male. General study points: The mean number of expanded clones was higher in CD8+ T cells than in CD4+.

Notes on this clone: Antigen: not known.

CDR3 size: 14 residues. CDR1 and CDR2 (germline): MNHNY, SVGAGI (reference sequence). Trimming cost V 7 bases and J 0 bases, with 9 bases left between them. The data were produced by immunoSEQ multiplex PCR, yet TCRdb's version contains in-frame clones alone and is incomplete. The table lists about 100,000 clones, around nine tenths of them singletons, with around 0.16% in the top ten. The receptor was isolated from an adult with an advanced solid tumor such as melanoma, head and neck, liver or kidney cancer. Here the sequenced sample was CD4+ or CD8+ T cells sorted from blood, taken in a trial of the OX40 agonist ivuxolimab. This sequence joins TRBV6-6 and TRBJ1-4, with TRBD1 as a possible D gene (6 bases). CDR3 nucleotides: TGTGCCAGCAAAACAGGGCCAACTAATGAAAAACTGTTTTTT. This translates into CASKTGPTNEKLFF.